This TCR beta chain originates from a study of blood T cells in healthy people across ages. The second PCR ran about 6 to 12 cycles with a sample-barcoded 5' primer and J-beta primers. One entry per CDR3 protein, called by TCRdb with MiXCR from the 5' RACE reads. This repertoire shows some 1.5 million distinct CDR3 sequences, 28% found once; its top ten account for approximately 7.7%. This CDR3 is built from 15 residues. Per the germline V gene, CDR1 is SGDLS and CDR2 is YYNGEE. As to this clonotype: A much larger clone lies a single base off, so this may be a read error.

The V gene is TRBV9, the J gene TRBJ2-7, with D perhaps matching TRBD1 or TRBD2 (6 bases each). Material: blood. The TCR was taken from a woman in her twenties or thirties in good health. CDR3 sequence reads: CAGSVGGSQKYEQYF. CDR3 in DNA: TGTGCCGGCAGCGTGGGGGGCTCCCAAAAGTACGAGCAGTACTTC.